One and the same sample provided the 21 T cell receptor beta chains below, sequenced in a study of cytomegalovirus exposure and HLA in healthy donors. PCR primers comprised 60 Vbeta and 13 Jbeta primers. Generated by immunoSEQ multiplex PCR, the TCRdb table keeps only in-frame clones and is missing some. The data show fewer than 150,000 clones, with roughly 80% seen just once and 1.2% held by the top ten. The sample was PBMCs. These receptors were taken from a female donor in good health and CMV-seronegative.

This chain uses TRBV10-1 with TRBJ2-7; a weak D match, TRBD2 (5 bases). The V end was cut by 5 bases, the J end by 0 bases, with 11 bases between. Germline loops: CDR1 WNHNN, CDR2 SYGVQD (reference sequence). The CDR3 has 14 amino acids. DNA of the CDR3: TGCGCCAGCAGTCCGGGGTCTAACTCCTACGAGCAGTACGTC. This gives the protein CASSPGSNSYEQYV.

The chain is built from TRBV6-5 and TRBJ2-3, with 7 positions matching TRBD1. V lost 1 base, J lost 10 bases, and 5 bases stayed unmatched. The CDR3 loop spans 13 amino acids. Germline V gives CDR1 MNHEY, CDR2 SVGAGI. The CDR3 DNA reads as TGTGCCAGCAGTTACTTGGGGACAGAGCCGCAGTATTTT. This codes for CASSYLGTEPQYF.

The CDR3 region has the DNA TGTGCCAGCAGCTTGTTCGGGGGGTCCTACAATGAGCAGTTCTTC. Translating it yields CASSLFGGSYNEQFF. The chain couples TRBV5-4 to TRBJ2-1; 7 nucleotides line up with TRBD2. The CDR3 covers 15 residues. From germline, CDR1 is SGHNT and CDR2 YYREEE (reference sequence). J was trimmed by 1 base and V by 1 base; bases with no gene match: 2.

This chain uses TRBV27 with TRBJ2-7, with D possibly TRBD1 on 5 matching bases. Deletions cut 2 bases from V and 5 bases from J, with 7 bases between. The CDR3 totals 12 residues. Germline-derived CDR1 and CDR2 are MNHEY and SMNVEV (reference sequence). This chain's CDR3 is CASSLQGHEQYF. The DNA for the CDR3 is TGTGCCAGCAGTTTACAGGGCCACGAGCAGTACTTC.

This CDR3 reads CASSLGLAAETQYF. CDR3 bases: TGCGCCAGCAGCTTGGGACTGGCGGCGGAGACCCAGTACTTC. The J gene is TRBJ2-5, the V gene TRBV5-1; no reliable D call. CDR3 size: 14 residues. Per the germline V gene, CDR1 is SGHRS and CDR2 is YFSETQ. Trimming removed 0 bases from V and 5 bases from J, with 11 bases in between.

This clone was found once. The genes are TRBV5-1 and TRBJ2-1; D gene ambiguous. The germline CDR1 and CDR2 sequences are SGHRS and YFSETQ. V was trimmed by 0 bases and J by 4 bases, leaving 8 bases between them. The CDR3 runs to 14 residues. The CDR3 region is CASSLAITYNEQFF. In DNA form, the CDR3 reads TGCGCCAGCAGCTTGGCGATCACTTACAATGAGCAGTTCTTC.

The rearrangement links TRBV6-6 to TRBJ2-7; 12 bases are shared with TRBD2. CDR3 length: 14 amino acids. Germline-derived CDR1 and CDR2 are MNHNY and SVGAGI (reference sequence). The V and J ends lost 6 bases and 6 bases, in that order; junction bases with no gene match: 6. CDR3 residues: CASREGLAGSEQYF. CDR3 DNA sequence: TGTGCCAGCAGGGAAGGACTAGCGGGATCCGAGCAGTACTTC.

The CDR3 region is CAIGPTGGDQPQHF. In DNA form, the CDR3 reads TGTGCCATCGGTCCGACCGGGGGAGATCAGCCCCAGCATTTT. V usage is TRBV10-3 and J usage is TRBJ1-5; possible D gene TRBD1, 5 bases. The V end was cut by 8 bases, the J end by 5 bases, with 16 bases between. The CDR3 length is 14 residues. Germline V CDR1 and CDR2: ENHRY, SYGVKD.

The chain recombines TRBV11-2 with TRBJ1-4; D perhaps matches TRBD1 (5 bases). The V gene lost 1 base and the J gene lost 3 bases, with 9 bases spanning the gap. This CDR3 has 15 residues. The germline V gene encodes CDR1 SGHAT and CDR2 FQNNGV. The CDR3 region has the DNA TGTGCCAGCAGCTTAGTAGGGGCTCCTAATGAAAAACTGTTTTTT. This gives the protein CASSLVGAPNEKLFF.

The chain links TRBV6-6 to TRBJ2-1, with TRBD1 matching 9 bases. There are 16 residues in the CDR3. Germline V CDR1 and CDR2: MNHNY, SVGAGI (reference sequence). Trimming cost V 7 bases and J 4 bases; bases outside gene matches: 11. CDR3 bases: TGTGCCAGCACCAACACAGGGACAGGGCAGTACAATGAGCAGTTCTTC. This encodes CASTNTGTGQYNEQFF.

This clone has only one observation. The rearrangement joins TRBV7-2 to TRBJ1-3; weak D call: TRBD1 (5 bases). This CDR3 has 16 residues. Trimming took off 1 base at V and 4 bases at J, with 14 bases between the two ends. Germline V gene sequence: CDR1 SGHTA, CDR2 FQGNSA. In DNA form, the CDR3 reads TGTGCCAGCAGCTTAGTCGCAGGGAAAGGGGGAAACACCATATATTTT. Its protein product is CASSLVAGKGGNTIYF.

This chain's CDR3 is CASRFTTGGGYGYTF. The DNA for the CDR3 is TGTGCCAGCAGATTTACGACAGGGGGCGGCTATGGCTACACCTTC. The chain links TRBV28 to TRBJ1-2; 10 bases match TRBD1. This CDR3 has 15 residues. After removal of 6 bases from V and 4 bases from J, the junction contained 8 bases not matched to a gene. In germline, CDR1 is MDHEN, CDR2 SYDVKM.

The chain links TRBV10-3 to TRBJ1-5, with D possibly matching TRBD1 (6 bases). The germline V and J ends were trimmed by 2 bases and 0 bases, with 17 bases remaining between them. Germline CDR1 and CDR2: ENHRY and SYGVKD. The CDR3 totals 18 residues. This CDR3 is CAISESPGRGDSNQPQHF. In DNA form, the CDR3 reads TGTGCCATCAGTGAGAGCCCCGGGAGGGGGGATAGCAATCAGCCCCAGCATTTT.

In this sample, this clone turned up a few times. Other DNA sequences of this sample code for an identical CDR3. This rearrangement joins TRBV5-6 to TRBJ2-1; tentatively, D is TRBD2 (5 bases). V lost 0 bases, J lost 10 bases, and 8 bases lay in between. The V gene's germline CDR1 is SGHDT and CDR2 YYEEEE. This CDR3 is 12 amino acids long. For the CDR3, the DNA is TGTGCCAGCAGCTTGGCCAGCGGAGAGCAGTTCTTC. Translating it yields CASSLASGEQFF.

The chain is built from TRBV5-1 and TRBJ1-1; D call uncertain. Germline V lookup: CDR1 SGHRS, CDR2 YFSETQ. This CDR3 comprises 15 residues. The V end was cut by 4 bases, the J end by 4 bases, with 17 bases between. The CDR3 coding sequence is TGCGCCAGCAGCAGCGGAACAACCCGTTCCACTGAAGCTTTCTTT. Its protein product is CASSSGTTRSTEAFF.

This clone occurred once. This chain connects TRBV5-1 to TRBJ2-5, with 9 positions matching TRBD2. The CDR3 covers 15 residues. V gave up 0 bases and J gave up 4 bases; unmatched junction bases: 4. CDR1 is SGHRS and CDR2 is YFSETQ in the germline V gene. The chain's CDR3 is CASSLVSGRTETQYF. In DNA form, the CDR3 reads TGCGCCAGCAGCTTGGTTAGCGGGAGAACAGAGACCCAGTACTTC. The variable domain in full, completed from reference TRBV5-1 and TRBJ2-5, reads KAGVTQTPRYLIKTRGQQVTLSCSPISGHRSVSWYQQTPGQGLQFLFEYFSETQRNKGNFPGRFSGRQFSNSRSEMNVSTLELGDSALYLCASSLVSGRTETQYFGPGTRLLVL.

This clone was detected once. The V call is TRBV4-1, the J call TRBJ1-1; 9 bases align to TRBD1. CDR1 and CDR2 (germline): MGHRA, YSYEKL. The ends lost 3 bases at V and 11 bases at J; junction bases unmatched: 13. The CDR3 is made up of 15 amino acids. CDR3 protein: CASSQIDRGSVRAFF. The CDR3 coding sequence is TGCGCCAGCAGCCAGATTGACAGGGGGTCGGTAAGGGCTTTCTTT.

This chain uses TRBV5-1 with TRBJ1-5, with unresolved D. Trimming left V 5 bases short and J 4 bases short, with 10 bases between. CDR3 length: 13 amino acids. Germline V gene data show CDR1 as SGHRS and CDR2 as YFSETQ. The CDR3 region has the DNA TGCGCCAGCAGGGCCGATTTAAATCAGCCCCAGCATTTT. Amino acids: CASRADLNQPQHF.

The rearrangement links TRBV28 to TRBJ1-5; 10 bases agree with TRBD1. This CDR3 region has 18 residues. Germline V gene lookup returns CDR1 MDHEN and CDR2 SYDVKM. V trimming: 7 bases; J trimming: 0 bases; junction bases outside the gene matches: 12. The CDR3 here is CASNGDRGRRDSNQPQHF. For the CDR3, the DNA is TGTGCCAGCAATGGGGACAGGGGAAGGAGGGATAGCAATCAGCCCCAGCATTTT.

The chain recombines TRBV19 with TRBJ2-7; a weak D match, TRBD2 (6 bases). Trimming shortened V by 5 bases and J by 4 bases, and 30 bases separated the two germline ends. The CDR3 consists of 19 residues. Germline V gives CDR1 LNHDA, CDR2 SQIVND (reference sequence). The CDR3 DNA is TGTGCCAGTAGTGAGGATGGCAGGGTAAAAGCGGGCGAAGGATACGAGCAGTACTTC. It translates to CASSEDGRVKAGEGYEQYF.

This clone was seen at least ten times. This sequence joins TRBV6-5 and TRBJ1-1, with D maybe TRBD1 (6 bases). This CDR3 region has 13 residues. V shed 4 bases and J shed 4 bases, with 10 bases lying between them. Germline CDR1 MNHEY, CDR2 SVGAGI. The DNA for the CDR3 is TGTGCCAGCAGTTCGACAGGTGGCACTGAAGCTTTCTTT. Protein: CASSSTGGTEAFF.